This TCR beta chain emerged from a study of immune evolution from preneoplasia to lung adenocarcinoma. Whole-study context: HLA loss of heterozygosity: under 7.5% AIS, over 12% MIA, over 25% ADC, none AAH.

The CDR3 is 14 amino acids. V was trimmed by 3 bases and J by 1 base, leaving 9 bases between them. Germline V gene sequence: CDR1 ENHRY, CDR2 SYGVKD. H&E slides confirmed each diagnosis, reviewed by two pathologists independently. Data came from immunoSEQ multiplex PCR; TCRdb stores just in-frame clones and leaves some out. Here the sample spans several thousand clones, about two thirds being singletons. The sample holds one count of this clone. This sequence originates from a donor at least 70 years old with lung adenocarcinoma. Some clones in this sample may be carry-over from other donors' samples. Sequenced material: FFPE lung adenocarcinoma in situ tissue. The chain couples TRBV10-3 to TRBJ1-1, with D possibly being TRBD1 (6 bases). The CDR3 sequence is CAISDRQENTEAFF. The CDR3 coding sequence is TGTGCCATCAGTGACCGACAGGAGAACACTGAAGCTTTCTTT.